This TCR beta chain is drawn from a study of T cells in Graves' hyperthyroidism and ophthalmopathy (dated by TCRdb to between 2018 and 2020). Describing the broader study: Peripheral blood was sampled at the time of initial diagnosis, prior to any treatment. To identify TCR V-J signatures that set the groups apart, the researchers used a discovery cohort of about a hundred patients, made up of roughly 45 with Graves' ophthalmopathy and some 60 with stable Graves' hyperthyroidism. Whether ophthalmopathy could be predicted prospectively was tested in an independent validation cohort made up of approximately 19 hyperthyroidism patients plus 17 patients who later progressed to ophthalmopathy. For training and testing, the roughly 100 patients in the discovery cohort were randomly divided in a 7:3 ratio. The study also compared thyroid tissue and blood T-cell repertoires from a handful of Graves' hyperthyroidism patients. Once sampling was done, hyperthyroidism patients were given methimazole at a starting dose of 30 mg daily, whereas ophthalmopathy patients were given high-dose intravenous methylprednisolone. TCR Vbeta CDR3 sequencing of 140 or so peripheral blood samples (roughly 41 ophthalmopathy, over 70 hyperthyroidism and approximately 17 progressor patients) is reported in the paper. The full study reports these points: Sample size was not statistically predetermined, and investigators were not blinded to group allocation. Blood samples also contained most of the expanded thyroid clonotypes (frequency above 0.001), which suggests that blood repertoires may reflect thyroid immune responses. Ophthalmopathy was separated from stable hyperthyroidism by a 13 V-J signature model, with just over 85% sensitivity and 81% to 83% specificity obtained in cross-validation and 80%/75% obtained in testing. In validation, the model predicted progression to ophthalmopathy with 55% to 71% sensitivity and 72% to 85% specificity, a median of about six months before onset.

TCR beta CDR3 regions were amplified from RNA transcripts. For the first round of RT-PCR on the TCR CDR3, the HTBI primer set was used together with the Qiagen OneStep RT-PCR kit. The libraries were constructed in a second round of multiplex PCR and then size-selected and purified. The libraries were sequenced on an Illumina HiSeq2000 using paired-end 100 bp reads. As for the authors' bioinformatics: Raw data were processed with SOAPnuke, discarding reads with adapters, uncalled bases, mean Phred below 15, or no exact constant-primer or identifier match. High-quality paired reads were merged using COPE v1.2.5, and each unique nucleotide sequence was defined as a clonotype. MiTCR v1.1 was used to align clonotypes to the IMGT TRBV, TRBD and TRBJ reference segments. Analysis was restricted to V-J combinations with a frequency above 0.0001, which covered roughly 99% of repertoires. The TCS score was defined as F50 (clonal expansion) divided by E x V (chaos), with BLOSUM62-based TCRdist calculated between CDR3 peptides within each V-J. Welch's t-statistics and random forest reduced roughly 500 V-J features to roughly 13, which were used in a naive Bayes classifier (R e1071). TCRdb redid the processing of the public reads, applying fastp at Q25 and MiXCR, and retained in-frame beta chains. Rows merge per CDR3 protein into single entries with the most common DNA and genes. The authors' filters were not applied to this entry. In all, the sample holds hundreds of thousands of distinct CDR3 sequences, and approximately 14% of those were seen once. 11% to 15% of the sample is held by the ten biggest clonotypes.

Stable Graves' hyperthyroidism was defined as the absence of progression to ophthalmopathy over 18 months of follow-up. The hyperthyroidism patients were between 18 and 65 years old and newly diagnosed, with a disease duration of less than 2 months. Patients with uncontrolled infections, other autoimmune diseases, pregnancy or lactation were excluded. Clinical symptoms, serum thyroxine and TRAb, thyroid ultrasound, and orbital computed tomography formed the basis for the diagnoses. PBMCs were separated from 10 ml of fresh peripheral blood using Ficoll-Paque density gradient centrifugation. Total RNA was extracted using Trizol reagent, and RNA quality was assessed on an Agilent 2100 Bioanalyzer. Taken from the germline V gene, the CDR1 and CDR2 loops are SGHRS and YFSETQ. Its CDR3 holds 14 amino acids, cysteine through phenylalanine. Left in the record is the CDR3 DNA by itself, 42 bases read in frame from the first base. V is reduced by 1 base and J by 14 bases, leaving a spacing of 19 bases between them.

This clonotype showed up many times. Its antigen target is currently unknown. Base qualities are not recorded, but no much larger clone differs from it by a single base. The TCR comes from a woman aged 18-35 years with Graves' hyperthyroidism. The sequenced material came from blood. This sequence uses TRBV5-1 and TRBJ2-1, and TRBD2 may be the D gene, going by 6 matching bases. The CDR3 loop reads CASSLNALGGGEFF. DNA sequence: TGCGCCAGCAGCTTGAATGCTTTGGGGGGTGGGGAGTTCTTC.